Listed here are 24 T cell receptor beta chains from one sample, sequenced in a study of blood T cell repertoires in COVID-19. Profiled with immunoSEQ multiplex PCR; TCRdb holds only in-frame clones, not every one. The repertoire includes approximately 410,000 clones, roughly 89% of them detected once, and more than 1.4% sits in the top ten. The sample was peripheral blood. These receptors originate from a woman younger than 45 with active or convalescent COVID-19.

The sample holds a few counts of this clone. The chain carries TRBV6-1 and TRBJ1-5; D is undetermined. The CDR3 contains 15 residues. V dropped 2 bases and J dropped 7 bases, with 15 bases sitting between them. Looked up from germline, CDR1 is MNHNS and CDR2 is SASEGT. The CDR3 loop reads CASSELGSHRQPQHF. The CDR3 DNA reads TGTGCCAGCAGTGAATTGGGCAGTCATCGGCAGCCCCAGCATTTT.

V is TRBV10-3 and J is TRBJ2-7, with 9 bases that match TRBD1. CDR3 length: 14 residues. Germline assignment: CDR1 ENHRY and CDR2 SYGVKD. The V gene end was trimmed by 5 bases and the J gene end by 6 bases; junction bases not matched to a gene: 8. The CDR3: CAISRGTGSIEQYF. The CDR3 DNA reads TGTGCCATCAGTAGGGGGACAGGGTCGATCGAGCAGTACTTC.

V is TRBV23-1 and J is TRBJ1-1; TRBD1 aligns across 10 bases. TRBV23-1 is an open reading frame, and its role is uncertain. V lost 7 bases to trimming and J lost 4 bases; unmatched junction nucleotides: 12. The CDR3 is 16 amino acids. The CDR3 region has the DNA TGCGCCAGCAAACTCATTCGGGACAGGGGTCTCACTGAAGCTTTCTTT. Translated, it gives CASKLIRDRGLTEAFF.

In this sample, this clone turned up a few times. V and J are TRBV14 and TRBJ1-1; 7 positions match TRBD1. This CDR3 has 15 amino acids. Trimming cost V 1 base and J 5 bases; bases outside gene matches: 7. The germline CDR1 and CDR2 sequences are SGHDN and FVKESK. The CDR3 DNA reads TGTGCCAGCAGCCAAGTCACAGGGGCCGTAACTGAAGCTTTCTTT. It specifies CASSQVTGAVTEAFF. The full variable domain, completed using reference TRBV14 and TRBJ1-1, is EAGVTQFPSHSVIEKGQTVTLRCDPISGHDNLYWYRRVMGKEIKFLLHFVKESKQDESGMPNNRFLAERTGGTYSTLKVQPAELEDSGVYFCASSQVTGAVTEAFFGQGTRLTVV.

This chain connects TRBV10-1 to TRBJ1-6; 7 bases agree with TRBD1. With V trimmed by 8 bases and J by 4 bases, 2 bases remained unmatched. Germline V gives CDR1 WNHNN, CDR2 SYGVQD (reference sequence). This CDR3 comprises 13 residues. The CDR3 sequence is CASRDSYNSPLHF. For the CDR3, the DNA is TGCGCCAGCCGGGACAGTTATAATTCACCCCTCCACTTT.

The V and J genes are TRBV5-1 and TRBJ2-3; 7 bases are a match to TRBD2. V was pared by 0 bases and J by 3 bases, with 4 bases of the junction left unmatched. The germline gives CDR1 SGHRS, CDR2 YFSETQ. This CDR3 comprises 15 residues. In DNA, the CDR3 is TGCGCCAGCAGCTTGGAAGGGAGGGTAACAGATACGCAGTATTTT. Protein: CASSLEGRVTDTQYF.

The J gene is TRBJ1-2, the V gene TRBV2; no clear D gene. The germline V gene has CDR1 SNHLY and CDR2 FYNNEI. The V and J ends lost 6 bases and 4 bases respectively, with 6 bases between them. The length of the CDR3 is 11 residues. The CDR3 coding sequence is TGTGCCAGCAGGGGGAGCTATGGCTACACCTTC. Encoded protein: CASRGSYGYTF.

The chain carries TRBV19 and TRBJ2-6, with a weak D call TRBD1 (5 bases). Trimming left V 5 bases short and J 2 bases short, with 7 bases between. The germline V gene encodes CDR1 LNHDA and CDR2 SQIVND (reference sequence). There are 14 residues in the CDR3. This CDR3 is CASSLGPGANVLTF. DNA of the CDR3: TGTGCCAGTAGTCTGGGGCCTGGGGCCAACGTCCTGACTTTC.

The rearrangement links TRBV10-3 to TRBJ1-1, with a possible D match to TRBD1 (6 bases). The CDR3 is 13 residues long. Germline V gives CDR1 ENHRY, CDR2 SYGVKD. The V end lost 10 bases, the J end lost 0 bases, and 12 bases lay between the germline ends. CDR3 amino acids: CATRTALNTEAFF. The CDR3 DNA reads TGTGCCACCCGGACAGCTCTGAACACTGAAGCTTTCTTT.

The rearrangement joins TRBV30 to TRBJ2-5, with D perhaps TRBD2 (6 bases). Germline V gene lookup returns CDR1 GTSNPN and CDR2 SVGIG (reference sequence). The length of the CDR3 is 13 residues. Trimming shortened V by 3 bases and J by 2 bases, and 10 bases separated the two germline ends. The CDR3 sequence is CAWRLAKQETQYF. DNA for the CDR3: TGTGCCTGGAGGCTAGCGAAGCAAGAGACCCAGTACTTC.

The J gene is TRBJ2-1, the V gene TRBV21-1; TRBD2, the D gene given by the table, was not confirmed from the DNA. TRBV21-1 is assigned pseudogene status. This CDR3 comprises 16 residues. This chain's CDR3 is CASSKEQRGGINEQFF. The CDR3, as DNA: TGTGCCAGCAGCAAAGAACAGCGGGGGGGCATAAATGAGCAGTTCTTC.

CDR3: CASSQELAGGTGELFF. DNA of the CDR3: TGTGCCAGCAGCCAAGAGTTAGCGGGAGGTACCGGGGAGCTGTTTTTT. V gene TRBV4-2 combines with J gene TRBJ2-2, with 10 bases matching TRBD2. The CDR3 has 16 residues. Trimming removed 0 bases from V and 5 bases from J; junction bases left unmatched: 3. The germline V gene encodes CDR1 LGHNA and CDR2 YNFKEQ.

V is TRBV15 and J is TRBJ2-3; 8 positions match TRBD2. The CDR3 has 20 residues. V shed 5 bases, J shed 0 bases, and the junction held 19 bases outside the gene matches. CDR1 is LNHNV and CDR2 is YYDKDF in the germline V gene (reference sequence). The CDR3 loop is CATSSQPGRGTQISTDTQYF. CDR3 coding DNA: TGTGCCACCAGCTCCCAACCCGGGAGGGGCACTCAGATTAGCACAGATACGCAGTATTTT.

The chain joins TRBV5-6 to TRBJ2-1, with TRBD2 matching 11 bases. V was pared by 4 bases and J by 7 bases, with 7 bases of the junction left unmatched. CDR1 and CDR2 from the germline V gene are SGHDT and YYEEEE. The CDR3 is 15 amino acids. CDR3: CASSLGLAGTNEQFF. As DNA, the CDR3 is TGTGCCAGCAGCCTAGGACTAGCGGGTACTAATGAGCAGTTCTTC. Full variable domain (remainder filled in from reference TRBV5-6 and TRBJ2-1): DAGVTQSPTHLIKTRGQQVTLRCSPKSGHDTVSWYQQALGQGPQFIFQYYEEEERQRGNFPDRFSGHQFPNYSSELNVNALLLGDSALYLCASSLGLAGTNEQFFGPGTRLTVL.

The chain has TRBV6-1 and TRBJ2-1; possibly TRBD2 for D (5 bases). This CDR3 comprises 16 residues. Germline V CDR1 and CDR2: MNHNS, SASEGT. Trimming left V 1 base short and J 5 bases short, with 15 bases between. CDR3 nucleotides: TGTGCCAGCAGTGAAGTAGGTCGGGGATGGGACAATGAGCAGTTCTTC. It codes for CASSEVGRGWDNEQFF.

This clone was counted only a few times. The V gene is TRBV2, the J gene TRBJ1-3, with D perhaps TRBD1 (6 bases). This CDR3 comprises 14 residues. Germline CDR1 reads SNHLY; CDR2 reads FYNNEI. V shed 3 bases and J shed 2 bases, with 8 bases lying between them. For the CDR3, the DNA is TGTGCCAGCAGTGAGAACAGGGCTGGAAACACCATATATTTT. It translates to CASSENRAGNTIYF.

The chain employs TRBV6-5 and TRBJ1-4, with 9 positions matching TRBD1. Germline trimming cut 11 bases from V and 4 bases from J; bases unmatched to any gene: 11. This CDR3 region has 15 residues. Germline assignment: CDR1 MNHEY and CDR2 SVGAGI. The CDR3 region is CAGWGWDRVNEKLFF. CDR3 nucleotide sequence: TGTGCCGGATGGGGGTGGGACAGGGTTAATGAAAAACTGTTTTTT.

The chain recombines TRBV4-1 with TRBJ1-1, with 7 bases that match TRBD1. The ends lost 4 bases at V and 0 bases at J; junction bases unmatched: 17. Germline-derived CDR1 and CDR2 are MGHRA and YSYEKL. The CDR3 consists of 19 residues. The CDR3: CASSPWVAGGALMNTEAFF. The CDR3 DNA is TGCGCCAGCAGCCCCTGGGTGGCAGGGGGAGCCCTTATGAACACTGAAGCTTTCTTT.

As concerns this clone: Other nucleotide sequences from this sample produce the same CDR3. The chain joins TRBV19 to TRBJ1-1; the D is unclear. With 1 base removed from V and 1 base from J, the gap between germline ends came to 4 bases. The CDR3 is made up of 13 amino acids. Per the germline V gene, CDR1 is LNHDA and CDR2 is SQIVND (reference sequence). The CDR3 protein is CASSIGRNTEAFF. The CDR3 bases are TGTGCCAGTAGTATAGGGAGGAACACTGAAGCTTTCTTT.

The CDR3 DNA reads TGCGCCAGCAGCCATCCCGCCCGGGGGAGTTCGCGTGAGACCCAGTACTTC. Protein: CASSHPARGSSRETQYF. The rearrangement links TRBV4-1 to TRBJ2-5; a possible D gene is TRBD2 (6 bases). V lost 3 bases, J lost 5 bases, and 22 bases lay in between. The CDR3 length is 17 residues. CDR1 and CDR2 from the germline V gene are MGHRA and YSYEKL.

The genes are TRBV30 and TRBJ2-1; D unclear. V lost 4 bases and J lost 0, with 10 bases in between. The CDR3 loop spans 14 amino acids. Germline V gene lookup returns CDR1 GTSNPN and CDR2 SVGIG (reference sequence). The CDR3 protein is CAWNVYSSYNEQFF. CDR3 DNA: TGTGCCTGGAACGTTTACTCCTCCTACAATGAGCAGTTCTTC.

The V gene is TRBV18, the J gene TRBJ1-2; no clear D. The CDR3 consists of 15 residues. CDR1 and CDR2 (germline): KGHSH, LQKENI. V lost 2 bases and J lost 4, with 14 bases in between. CDR3 nucleotide sequence: TGTGCCAGCTCACCAGGTCCAACGGTCTTCTATGGCTACACCTTC. Its protein product is CASSPGPTVFYGYTF.

Concerning this clone: The junction and the germline gene differ at one end; a read error may be behind it. V and J are TRBV7-9 and TRBJ1-3; 7 bases align to TRBD1. CDR1 and CDR2 (germline): SEHNR, FQNEAQ (reference sequence). The CDR3 is made up of 14 amino acids. This chain's CDR3 is CASSSDRTSEGAWF. The CDR3 DNA reads as TGTGCCAGCAGCTCAGACCGTACGTCGGAGGGGGCATGGTTT.

The genes are TRBV7-8 and TRBJ1-2; TRBD1 might be the D (5 bases). The V end was cut by 3 bases, the J end by 0 bases, with 14 bases between. Germline CDR1 and CDR2: SGHVS and FQNEAQ. The CDR3 totals 16 residues. CDR3 sequence (DNA): TGTGCCAGCAGCTTGGGGGGACGGACCACTAACTATGGCTACACCTTC. Amino acid sequence: CASSLGGRTTNYGYTF.